These 12 T cell receptor beta chains were all obtained from the same sample, sequenced in a study of beta chain features in type 1 diabetes. The whole isolated RNA underwent reverse transcription, so sequencing captured expressed TCRB transcripts. Assay: immunoSEQ multiplex PCR; the TCRdb copy retains only in-frame clones and omits some. Of some 900,000 clones listed, roughly 15% are singletons. The material sequenced was naive CD4+ T cells from blood. The origin of the receptors is a woman under 30 in good health.

This chain connects TRBV23-1 to TRBJ2-1; 10 positions match TRBD1. TRBV23-1 is an ORF; its function is uncertain. Germline trimming cut 2 bases from V and 6 bases from J; bases unmatched to any gene: 7. The CDR3 length is 16 residues. The CDR3 nucleotides are TGCGCCAGCAGTCAAACCGACAGGGGGCCCCTCAATGAGCAGTTCTTC. It encodes CASSQTDRGPLNEQFF.

The rearrangement links TRBV6-6 to TRBJ2-4; D is perhaps TRBD2 (5 bases). Germline CDR1 and CDR2: MNHNY and SVGAGI (reference sequence). The CDR3 has 15 residues. Trimming pared 0 bases from V and 0 bases from J, leaving 6 bases between. The CDR3 reads CASSYSRVAKNIQYF. In nucleotides, the CDR3 is TGTGCCAGCAGTTACTCGAGGGTAGCCAAAAACATTCAGTACTTC.

This clone was seen repeatedly, ten times or more. The chain carries TRBV7-9 and TRBJ1-2; no reliable D call. Looked up from germline, CDR1 is SEHNR and CDR2 is FQNEAQ (reference sequence). Trimming pared 5 bases from V and 8 bases from J, leaving 15 bases between. The CDR3 is made up of 13 amino acids. The DNA of the CDR3 is TGTGCCAGCAGCCTCTCGGGAAACTCAGGCTACACCTTC. Translated: CASSLSGNSGYTF.

This chain's CDR3 is CASSHETRTGELFF. Here the CDR3 DNA reads TGTGCCAGCAGCCACGAAACTAGAACCGGGGAGCTGTTTTTT. The rearrangement joins TRBV7-9 to TRBJ2-2; the D gene is possibly TRBD2 (5 bases). With 5 bases removed from V and 5 bases from J, the gap between germline ends came to 12 bases. The CDR3 consists of 14 residues. Germline loops: CDR1 SEHNR, CDR2 FQNEAQ (reference sequence).

This clone was picked up a small number of times. This sequence joins TRBV5-1 and TRBJ1-1; the D gene is possibly TRBD1 (5 bases). The germline V gene has CDR1 SGHRS and CDR2 YFSETQ. V gave up 1 base and J gave up 0 bases, with 10 bases separating them. The CDR3 covers 15 residues. The DNA for the CDR3 is TGCGCCAGCAGCTTGCAGGGACGAATGAACACTGAAGCTTTCTTT. Translating gives CASSLQGRMNTEAFF.

This rearrangement joins TRBV6-4 to TRBJ2-1, with TRBD2 identical over 7 bases. CDR1 MRHNA and CDR2 SNTAGT come from the germline V gene. The CDR3 contains 13 residues. Germline trimming cut 8 bases from V and 6 bases from J; bases unmatched to any gene: 7. The CDR3 protein is CASGGSSLNEQFF. CDR3 nucleotides: TGTGCCAGCGGCGGGAGTAGCCTCAATGAGCAGTTCTTC.

The table lists this clone with a few counts. In DNA form, the CDR3 reads TGTGCCAGCAGTTTAGGACGCCGCGAGCAGTTCTTC. Amino acids: CASSLGRREQFF. The chain couples TRBV28 to TRBJ2-1; D is undetermined. The V gene's germline CDR1 is MDHEN and CDR2 SYDVKM. V lost 2 bases and J lost 10, with 9 bases in between. The CDR3 sequence is 12 residues long.

The chain has TRBV2 and TRBJ2-7; 9 positions match TRBD2. Per germline, CDR1 SNHLY and CDR2 FYNNEI. J gave up 3 bases and V 6 bases, and 6 bases lay outside the gene matches. This CDR3 is 14 amino acids long. Here the CDR3 reads CASRLAGLSYEQYF. In DNA, the CDR3 is TGTGCCAGCAGGCTAGCGGGATTAAGCTACGAGCAGTACTTC.

The rearrangement joins TRBV2 to TRBJ2-1; TRBD2 is a possible D gene (6 bases). Trimming left V 3 bases short and J 8 bases short, with 14 bases between. Germline loops: CDR1 SNHLY, CDR2 FYNNEI. CDR3 size: 14 residues. The CDR3 loop is CASSERRDVYEQFF. In DNA, the CDR3 is TGTGCCAGCAGTGAGCGGAGGGACGTCTATGAGCAGTTCTTC.

The CDR3 nucleotides are TGTGCCAGCAGTTACGGGACTAGCGGATACGAGCAGTACTTC. Its translation: CASSYGTSGYEQYF. The chain couples TRBV6-5 to TRBJ2-7, with TRBD2 matching over 11 bases. Germline V gene data show CDR1 as MNHEY and CDR2 as SVGAGI. Trimming at V came to 2 bases and at J to 4 bases, leaving 1 base not matched to a gene. The CDR3 consists of 14 residues.

The J gene is TRBJ1-1, the V gene TRBV28; D possibly corresponds to TRBD1 (6 bases). V shed 7 bases and J shed 5 bases, with 17 bases lying between them. This CDR3 is built from 14 residues. Looked up from germline, CDR1 is MDHEN and CDR2 is SYDVKM. In DNA, the CDR3 is TGTGCCAGCACCCCTATCTCAGGGGTGACTGAAGCTTTCTTT. This encodes CASTPISGVTEAFF.

The V and J genes are TRBV7-8 and TRBJ1-2, with 7 bases aligning to TRBD1. Unmatched junction bases numbered 7, after V lost 5 bases and J lost 4 bases. The CDR3 totals 14 residues. Germline CDR1 is SGHVS and CDR2 is FQNEAQ. The CDR3 DNA reads TGTGCCAGCAGCACGACAGGGATTGGCTATGGCTACACCTTC. It is translated as CASSTTGIGYGYTF.